This T cell receptor beta chain was sequenced for a study of T cell responses to AZD1222 COVID-19 vaccine. This CDR3 spans 15 amino acids. Germline V lookup: CDR1 LNHDA, CDR2 SQIVND (reference sequence). V dropped 6 bases and J dropped 3; count of bases not matched to a gene: 9. Only in-frame clones appear in the TCRdb table, and some are missing; sequencing was by immunoSEQ multiplex PCR. The repertoire holds approximately 270,000 clones, with 90% to 95% as singletons. The sequenced sample was peripheral blood, obtained 28 days after the second AZD1222 dose. The origin of this receptor is an adult who received the AZD1222 COVID-19 vaccine. This chain links TRBV19 with TRBJ1-1; 8 bases are a match to TRBD1. The DNA of the CDR3 is TGTGCCAGTAGACCAAGGACAGGGTGGGACACTGAAGCTTTCTTT. As protein: CASRPRTGWDTEAFF.